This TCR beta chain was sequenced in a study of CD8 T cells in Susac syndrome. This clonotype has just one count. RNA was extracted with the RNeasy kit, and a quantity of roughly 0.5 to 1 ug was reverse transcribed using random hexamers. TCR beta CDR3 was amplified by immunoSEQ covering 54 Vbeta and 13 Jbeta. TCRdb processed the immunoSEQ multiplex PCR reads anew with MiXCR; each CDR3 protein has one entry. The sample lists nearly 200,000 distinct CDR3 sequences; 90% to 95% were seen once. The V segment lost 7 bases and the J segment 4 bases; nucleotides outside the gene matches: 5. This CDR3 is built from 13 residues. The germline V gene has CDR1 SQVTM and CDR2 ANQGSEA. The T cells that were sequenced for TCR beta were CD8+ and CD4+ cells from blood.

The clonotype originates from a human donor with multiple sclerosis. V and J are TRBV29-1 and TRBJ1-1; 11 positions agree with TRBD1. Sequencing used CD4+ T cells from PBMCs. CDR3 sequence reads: CSGGTGGGTEAFF. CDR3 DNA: TGCAGCGGCGGGACAGGGGGTGGCACTGAAGCTTTCTTT.